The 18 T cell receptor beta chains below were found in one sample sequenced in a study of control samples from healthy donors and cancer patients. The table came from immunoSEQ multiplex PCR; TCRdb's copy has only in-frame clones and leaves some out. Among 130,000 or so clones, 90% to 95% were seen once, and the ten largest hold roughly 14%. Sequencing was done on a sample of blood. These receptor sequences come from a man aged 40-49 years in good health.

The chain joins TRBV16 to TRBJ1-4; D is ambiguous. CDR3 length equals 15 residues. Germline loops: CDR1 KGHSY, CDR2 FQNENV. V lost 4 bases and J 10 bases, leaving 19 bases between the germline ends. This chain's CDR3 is CASSPTREGTGKLFF. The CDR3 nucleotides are TGTGCCAGCAGCCCGACTCGGGAGGGTACTGGAAAACTGTTTTTT.

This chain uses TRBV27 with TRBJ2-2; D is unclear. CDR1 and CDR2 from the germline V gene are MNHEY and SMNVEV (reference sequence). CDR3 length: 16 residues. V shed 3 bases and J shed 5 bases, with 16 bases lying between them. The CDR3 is CASSLWGLGSTGELFF. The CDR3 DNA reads TGTGCCAGCAGTTTGTGGGGTTTAGGCTCGACCGGGGAGCTGTTTTTT.

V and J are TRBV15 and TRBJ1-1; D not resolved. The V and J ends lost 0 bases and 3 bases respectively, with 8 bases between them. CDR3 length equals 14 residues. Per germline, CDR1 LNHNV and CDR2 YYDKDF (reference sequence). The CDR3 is CATSRDVRDTEAFF. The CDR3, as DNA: TGTGCCACCAGCAGAGATGTGCGGGACACTGAAGCTTTCTTT. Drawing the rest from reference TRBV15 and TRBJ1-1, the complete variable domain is DAMVIQNPRYQVTQFGKPVTLSCSQTLNHNVMYWYQQKSSQAPKLLFHYYDKDFNNEADTPDNFQSRRPNTSFCFLDIRSPGLGDTAMYLCATSRDVRDTEAFFGQGTRLTVV.

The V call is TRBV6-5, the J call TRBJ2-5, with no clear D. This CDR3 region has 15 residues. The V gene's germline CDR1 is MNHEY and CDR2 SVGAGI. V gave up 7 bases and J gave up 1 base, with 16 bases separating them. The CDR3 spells CASTPGALRQETQYF. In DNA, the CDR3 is TGTGCCAGCACCCCGGGCGCACTACGCCAAGAGACCCAGTACTTC.

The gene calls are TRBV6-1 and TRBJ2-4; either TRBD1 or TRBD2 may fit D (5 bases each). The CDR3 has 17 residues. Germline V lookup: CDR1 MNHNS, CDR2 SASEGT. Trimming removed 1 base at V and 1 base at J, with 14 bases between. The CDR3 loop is CASSEGGLKLAKNIQYF. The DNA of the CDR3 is TGTGCCAGCAGTGAAGGGGGGTTGAAGTTGGCCAAAAACATTCAGTACTTC.

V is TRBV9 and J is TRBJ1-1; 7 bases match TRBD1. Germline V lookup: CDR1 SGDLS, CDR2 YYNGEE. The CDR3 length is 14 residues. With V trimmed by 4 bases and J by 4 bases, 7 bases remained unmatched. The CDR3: CASSLPGQATEAFF. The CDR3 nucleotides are TGTGCCAGCAGCTTACCAGGACAGGCCACTGAAGCTTTCTTT.

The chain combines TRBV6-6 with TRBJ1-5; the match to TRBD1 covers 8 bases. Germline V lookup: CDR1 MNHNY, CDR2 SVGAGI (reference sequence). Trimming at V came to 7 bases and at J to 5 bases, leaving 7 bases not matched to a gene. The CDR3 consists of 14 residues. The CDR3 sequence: CASTFKQGDQPQHF. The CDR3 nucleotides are TGTGCCAGCACTTTTAAACAGGGGGATCAGCCCCAGCATTTT.

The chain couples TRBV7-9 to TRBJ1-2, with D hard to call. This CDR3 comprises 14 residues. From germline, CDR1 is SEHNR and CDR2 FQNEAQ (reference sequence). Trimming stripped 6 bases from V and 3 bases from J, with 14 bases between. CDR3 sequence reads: CASSPAGEYYGYTF. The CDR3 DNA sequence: TGTGCCAGCAGTCCAGCGGGAGAGTACTATGGCTACACCTTC.

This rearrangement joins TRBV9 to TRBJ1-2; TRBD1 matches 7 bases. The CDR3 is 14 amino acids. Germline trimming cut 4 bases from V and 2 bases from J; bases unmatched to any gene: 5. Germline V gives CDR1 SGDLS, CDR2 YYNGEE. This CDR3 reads CASSPQTGNYGYTF. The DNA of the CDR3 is TGTGCCAGCAGCCCTCAGACAGGGAACTATGGCTACACCTTC.

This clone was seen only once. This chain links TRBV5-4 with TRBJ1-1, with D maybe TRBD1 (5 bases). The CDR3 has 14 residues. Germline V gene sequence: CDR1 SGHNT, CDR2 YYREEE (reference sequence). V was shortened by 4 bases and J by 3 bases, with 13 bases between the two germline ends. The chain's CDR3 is CASSPGSRDTEAFF. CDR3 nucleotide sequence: TGTGCCAGCAGCCCAGGGTCTCGGGACACTGAAGCTTTCTTT.

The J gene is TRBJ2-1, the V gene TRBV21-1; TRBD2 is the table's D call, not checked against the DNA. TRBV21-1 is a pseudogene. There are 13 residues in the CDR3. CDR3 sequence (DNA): TGTGCCAGCAGCAAAGTTAAGCTAGCGGAGCAGTTCTTC. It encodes CASSKVKLAEQFF.

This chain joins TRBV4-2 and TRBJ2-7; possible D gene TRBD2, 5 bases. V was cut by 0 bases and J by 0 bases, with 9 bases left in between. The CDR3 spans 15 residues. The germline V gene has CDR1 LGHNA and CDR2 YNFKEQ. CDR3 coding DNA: TGTGCCAGCAGCCAAGATCCGGGAAGCTCCTACGAGCAGTACTTC. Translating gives CASSQDPGSSYEQYF.

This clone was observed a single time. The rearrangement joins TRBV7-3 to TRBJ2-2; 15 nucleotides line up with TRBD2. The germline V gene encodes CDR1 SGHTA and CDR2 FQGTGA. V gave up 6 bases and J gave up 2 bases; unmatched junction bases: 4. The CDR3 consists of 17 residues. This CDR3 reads CASRPGLAGGNTGELFF. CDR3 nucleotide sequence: TGTGCCAGCAGACCGGGACTAGCGGGGGGTAACACCGGGGAGCTGTTTTTT.

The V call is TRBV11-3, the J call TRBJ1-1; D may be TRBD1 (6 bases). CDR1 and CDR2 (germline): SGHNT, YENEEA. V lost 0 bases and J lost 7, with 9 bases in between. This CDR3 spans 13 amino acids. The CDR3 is CASSLETGSEAFF. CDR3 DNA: TGTGCCAGCAGCTTAGAGACAGGAAGTGAAGCTTTCTTT.

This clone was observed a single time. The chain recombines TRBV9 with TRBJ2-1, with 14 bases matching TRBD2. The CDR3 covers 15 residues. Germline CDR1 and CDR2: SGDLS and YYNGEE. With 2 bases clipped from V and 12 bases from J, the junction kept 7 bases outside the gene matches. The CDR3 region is CASSVGTSGRDGQFF. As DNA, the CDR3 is TGTGCCAGCAGCGTGGGGACTAGCGGGAGAGATGGGCAGTTCTTC.

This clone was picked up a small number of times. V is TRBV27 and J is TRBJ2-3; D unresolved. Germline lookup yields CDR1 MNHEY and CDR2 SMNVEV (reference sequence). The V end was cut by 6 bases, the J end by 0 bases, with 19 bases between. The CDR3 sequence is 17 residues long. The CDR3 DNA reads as TGTGCCAGCAGCCTCCAAGGGCCGTGGTCTAGCACAGATACGCAGTATTTT. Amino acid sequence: CASSLQGPWSSTDTQYF.

The CDR3 here is CSASRGGASTEEQYF. Here the CDR3 DNA reads TGCAGTGCTAGTCGGGGGGGGGCTAGCACTGAAGAGCAGTACTTC. The chain links TRBV20-1 to TRBJ2-7; 8 bases map to TRBD2. With 3 bases clipped from V and 7 bases from J, the junction kept 14 bases outside the gene matches. CDR1 is DFQATT, CDR2 SNEGSKA, per germline (reference sequence). This CDR3 has 15 amino acids.

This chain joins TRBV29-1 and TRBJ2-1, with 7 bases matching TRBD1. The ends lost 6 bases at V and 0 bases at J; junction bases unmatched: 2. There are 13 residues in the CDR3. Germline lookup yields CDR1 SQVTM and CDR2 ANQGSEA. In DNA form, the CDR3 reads TGCAGCGTCGACAGGGCCTCCTACAATGAGCAGTTCTTC. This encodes CSVDRASYNEQFF.